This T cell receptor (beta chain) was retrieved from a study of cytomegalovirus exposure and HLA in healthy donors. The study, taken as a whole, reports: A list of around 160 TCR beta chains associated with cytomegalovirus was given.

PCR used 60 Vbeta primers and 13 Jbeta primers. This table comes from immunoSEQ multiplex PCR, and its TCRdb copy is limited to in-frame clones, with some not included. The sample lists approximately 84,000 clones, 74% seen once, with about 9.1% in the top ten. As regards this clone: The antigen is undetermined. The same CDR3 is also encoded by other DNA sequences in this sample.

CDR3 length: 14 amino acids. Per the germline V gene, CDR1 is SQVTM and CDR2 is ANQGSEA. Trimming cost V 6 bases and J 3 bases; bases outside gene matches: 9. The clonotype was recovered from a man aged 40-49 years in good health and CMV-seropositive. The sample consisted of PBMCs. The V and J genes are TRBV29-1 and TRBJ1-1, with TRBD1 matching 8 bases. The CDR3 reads CSVSTGEGHTEAFF. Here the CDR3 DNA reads TGCAGCGTCTCGACAGGGGAGGGCCACACTGAAGCTTTCTTT.